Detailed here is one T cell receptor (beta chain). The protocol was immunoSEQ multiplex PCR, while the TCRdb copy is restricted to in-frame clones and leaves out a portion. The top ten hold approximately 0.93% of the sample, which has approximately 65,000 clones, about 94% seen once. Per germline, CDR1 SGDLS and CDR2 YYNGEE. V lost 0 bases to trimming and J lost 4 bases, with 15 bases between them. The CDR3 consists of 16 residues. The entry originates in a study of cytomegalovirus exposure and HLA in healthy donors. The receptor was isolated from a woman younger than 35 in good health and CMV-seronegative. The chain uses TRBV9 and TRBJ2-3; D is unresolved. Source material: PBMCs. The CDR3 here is CASSVASSGYADTQYF. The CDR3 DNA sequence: TGTGCCAGCAGCGTAGCCTCGTCCGGGTACGCAGATACGCAGTATTTT.